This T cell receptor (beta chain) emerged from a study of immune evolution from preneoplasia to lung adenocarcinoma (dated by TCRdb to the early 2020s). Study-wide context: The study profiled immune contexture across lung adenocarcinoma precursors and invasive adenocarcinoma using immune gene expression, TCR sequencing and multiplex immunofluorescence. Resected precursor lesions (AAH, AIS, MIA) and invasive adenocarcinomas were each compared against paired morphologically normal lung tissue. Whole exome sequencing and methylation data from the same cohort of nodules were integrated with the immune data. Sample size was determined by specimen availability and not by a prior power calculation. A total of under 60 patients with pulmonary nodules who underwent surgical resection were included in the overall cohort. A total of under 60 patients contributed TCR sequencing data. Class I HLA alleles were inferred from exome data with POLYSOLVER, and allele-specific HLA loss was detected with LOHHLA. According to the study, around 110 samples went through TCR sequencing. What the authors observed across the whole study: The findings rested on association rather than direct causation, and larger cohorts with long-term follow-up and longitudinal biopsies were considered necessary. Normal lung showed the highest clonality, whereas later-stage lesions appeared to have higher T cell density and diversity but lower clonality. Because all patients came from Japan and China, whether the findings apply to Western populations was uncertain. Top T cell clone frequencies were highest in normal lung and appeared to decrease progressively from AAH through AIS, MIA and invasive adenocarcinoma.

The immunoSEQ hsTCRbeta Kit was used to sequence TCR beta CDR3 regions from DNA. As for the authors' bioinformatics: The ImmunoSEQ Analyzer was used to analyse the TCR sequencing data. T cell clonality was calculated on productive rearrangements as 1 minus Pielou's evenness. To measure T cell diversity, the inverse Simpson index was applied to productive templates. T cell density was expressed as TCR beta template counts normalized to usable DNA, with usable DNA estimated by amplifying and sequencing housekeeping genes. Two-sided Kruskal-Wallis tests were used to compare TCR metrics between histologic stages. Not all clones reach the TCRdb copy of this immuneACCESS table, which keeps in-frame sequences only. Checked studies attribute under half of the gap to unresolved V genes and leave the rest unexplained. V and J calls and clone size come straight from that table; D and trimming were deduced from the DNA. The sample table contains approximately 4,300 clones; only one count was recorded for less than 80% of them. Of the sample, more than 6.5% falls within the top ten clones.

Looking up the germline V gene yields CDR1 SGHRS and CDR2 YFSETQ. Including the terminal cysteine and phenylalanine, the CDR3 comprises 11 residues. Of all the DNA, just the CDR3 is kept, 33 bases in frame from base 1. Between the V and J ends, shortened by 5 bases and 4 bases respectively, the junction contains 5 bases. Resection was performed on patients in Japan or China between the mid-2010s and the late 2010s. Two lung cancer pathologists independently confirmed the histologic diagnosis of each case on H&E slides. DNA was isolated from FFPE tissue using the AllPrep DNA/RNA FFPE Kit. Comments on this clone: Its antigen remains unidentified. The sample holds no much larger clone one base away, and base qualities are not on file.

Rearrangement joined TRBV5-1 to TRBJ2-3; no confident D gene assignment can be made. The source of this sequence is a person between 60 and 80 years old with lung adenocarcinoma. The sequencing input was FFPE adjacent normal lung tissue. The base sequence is TGCGCCAGCAGGTGGGCAGATACGCAGTATTTT. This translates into CASRWADTQYF.